The TCR beta chain described here comes from a study of blood T cell repertoires in COVID-19. With 8 bases removed from V and 8 bases from J, the gap between germline ends came to 12 bases. This CDR3 spans 11 amino acids. Profiled with immunoSEQ multiplex PCR; TCRdb holds only in-frame clones, not every one. The table records under 250,000 clones, about 90% of them present only once. Sequenced input: peripheral blood. The V and J genes are TRBV12-3 or TRBV12-4 and TRBJ1-2; D might be TRBD1 (6 bases). This TCR was sampled from a man between 60 and 75 years old with COVID-19, enrolled during active disease. The CDR3 loop is CASGGAGGYTF. CDR3 DNA sequence: TGTGCCAGCGGGGGGGCGGGAGGCTACACCTTC.